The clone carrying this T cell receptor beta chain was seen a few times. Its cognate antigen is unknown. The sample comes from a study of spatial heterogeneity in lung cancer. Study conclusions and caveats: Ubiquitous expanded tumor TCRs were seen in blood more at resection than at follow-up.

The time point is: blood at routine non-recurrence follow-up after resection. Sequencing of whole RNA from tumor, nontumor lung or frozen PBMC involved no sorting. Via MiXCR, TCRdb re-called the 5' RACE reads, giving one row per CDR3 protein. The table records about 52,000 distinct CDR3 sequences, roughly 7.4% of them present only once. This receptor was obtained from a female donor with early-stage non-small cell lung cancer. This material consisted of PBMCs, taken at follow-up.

The DNA for the CDR3 is TGTGCCAGCAGCTTAATGGGGAACACCATATATTTT. This sequence encodes CASSLMGNTIYF. V and J are TRBV7-2 and TRBJ1-3; the D is unclear. Trimming took 2 bases from V and 7 from J, leaving 6 bases between them. The CDR3 length is 12 residues. From germline, CDR1 is SGHTA and CDR2 FQGNSA. Full variable domain (missing parts from reference TRBV7-2 and TRBJ1-3): GAGVSQSPSNKVTEKGKDVELRCDPISGHTALYWYRQSLGQGLEFLIYFQGNSAPDKSGLPSDRFSAERTGGSVSTLTIQRTQQEDSAVYLCASSLMGNTIYFGEGSWLTVV.